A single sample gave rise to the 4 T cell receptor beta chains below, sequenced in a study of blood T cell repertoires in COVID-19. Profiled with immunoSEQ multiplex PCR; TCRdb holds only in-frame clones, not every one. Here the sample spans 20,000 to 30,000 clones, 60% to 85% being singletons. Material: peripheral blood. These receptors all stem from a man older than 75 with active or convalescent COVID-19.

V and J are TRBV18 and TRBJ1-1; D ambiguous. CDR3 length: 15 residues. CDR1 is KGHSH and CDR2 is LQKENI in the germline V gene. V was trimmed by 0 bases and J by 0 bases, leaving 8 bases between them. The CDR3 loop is CASSPPAGMNTEAFF. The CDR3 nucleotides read TGTGCCAGCTCACCACCTGCCGGGATGAACACTGAAGCTTTCTTT.

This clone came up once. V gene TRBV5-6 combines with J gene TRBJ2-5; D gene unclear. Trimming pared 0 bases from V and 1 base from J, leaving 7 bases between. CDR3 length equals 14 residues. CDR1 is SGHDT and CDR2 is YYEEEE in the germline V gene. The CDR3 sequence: CASSLGAAQETQYF. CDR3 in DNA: TGTGCCAGCAGCTTGGGGGCAGCCCAAGAGACCCAGTACTTC. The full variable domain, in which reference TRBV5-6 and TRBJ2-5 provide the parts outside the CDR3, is DAGVTQSPTHLIKTRGQQVTLRCSPKSGHDTVSWYQQALGQGPQFIFQYYEEEERQRGNFPDRFSGHQFPNYSSELNVNALLLGDSALYLCASSLGAAQETQYFGPGTRLLVL.

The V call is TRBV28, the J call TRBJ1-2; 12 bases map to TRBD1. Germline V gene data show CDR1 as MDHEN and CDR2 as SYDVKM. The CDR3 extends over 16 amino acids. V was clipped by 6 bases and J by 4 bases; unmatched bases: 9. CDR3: CASSPGQGAAGYGYTF. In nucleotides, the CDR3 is TGTGCCAGCAGCCCGGGACAGGGGGCGGCGGGCTATGGCTACACCTTC.

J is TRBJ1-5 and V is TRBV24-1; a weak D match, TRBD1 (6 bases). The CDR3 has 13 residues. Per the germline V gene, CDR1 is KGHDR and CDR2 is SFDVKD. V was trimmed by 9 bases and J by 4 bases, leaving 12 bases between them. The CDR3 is CATSGHTNQPQHF. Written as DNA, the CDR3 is TGTGCCACCTCGGGACATACTAATCAGCCCCAGCATTTT.